This TCR beta chain was captured by sequencing in a study of CD8 T cells in ankylosing spondylitis. Study conclusions and caveats: Characteristic, it appeared, of ankylosing spondylitis blood was a TCR beta motif of eight highly homologous variants.

With respect to this clonotype: Its antigen is currently unknown.

The CDR3 runs 14 residues. The germline CDR1 and CDR2 sequences are LGHDT and YNNKEL (reference sequence). The V end lost 1 base, the J end lost 4 bases, and 7 bases lay between the germline ends. Generation of TCR beta libraries employed quantitative 5'-RACE incorporating molecular barcodes. TCRdb used MiXCR to reprocess the 5' RACE reads, holding one entry per CDR3 protein. The sample yields approximately 550,000 distinct CDR3 sequences, roughly 13% seen once. Source material: blood, either unsorted or a sorted T cell fraction (not recorded which). The V gene is TRBV3-1, the J gene TRBJ2-2; D uncertain. The TCR sequence derives from a male donor with ankylosing spondylitis. CDR3 sequence: CASSQVLTTGELFF. The CDR3 nucleotides are TGTGCCAGCAGCCAAGTACTTACCACCGGGGAGCTGTTTTTT.